Described below is a single TCR beta chain sequence and its context. This sample is part of a study of identical twins. Trimming shortened V by 5 bases and J by 0 bases, and 20 bases separated the two germline ends. The CDR3 sequence is 18 residues long. Germline lookup yields CDR1 MDHEN and CDR2 SYDVKM. Unique molecular identifiers were present on cDNA, and template switching added a universal primer site. TCRdb redid the calling of the 5' RACE reads with MiXCR, one entry per CDR3 protein. The sample has roughly 630,000 distinct CDR3 sequences, roughly 6.6% seen once. This same sample was also part of a study on yellow fever vaccine responses in identical twins.

The sample taken for sequencing was PBMCs. The TCR was taken from a woman aged 18-35 years in good health. The gene calls are TRBV28 and TRBJ1-5; D gene unclear. The CDR3 loop reads CASSPGLPAVISNQPQHF. CDR3 sequence (DNA): TGTGCCAGCAGTCCCGGTTTGCCGGCGGTTATTAGCAATCAGCCCCAGCATTTT.